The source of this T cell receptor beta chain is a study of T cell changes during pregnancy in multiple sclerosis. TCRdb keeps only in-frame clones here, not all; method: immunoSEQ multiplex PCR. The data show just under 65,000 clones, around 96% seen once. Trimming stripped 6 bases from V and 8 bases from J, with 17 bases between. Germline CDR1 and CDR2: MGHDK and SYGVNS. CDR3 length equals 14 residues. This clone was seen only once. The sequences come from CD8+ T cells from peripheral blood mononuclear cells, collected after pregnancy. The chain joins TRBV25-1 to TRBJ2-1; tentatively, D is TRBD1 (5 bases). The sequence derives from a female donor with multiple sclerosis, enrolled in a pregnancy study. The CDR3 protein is CASRKGSGLDEQFF. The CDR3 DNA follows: TGTGCCAGCAGGAAGGGGTCCGGCCTCGATGAGCAGTTCTTC.